This T cell receptor beta chain stems from a study of OX40 agonist ivuxolimab in advanced cancers. Study-level background: It was permissible to have had prior anti-PD-1, anti-PD-L1 or anti-CTLA-4 therapy, and over 35% had some. One hepatocellular carcinoma and a couple of cutaneous melanoma patients partially responded.

J was trimmed by 8 bases and V by 1 base; bases with no gene match: 4. This CDR3 has 13 residues. Germline CDR1 and CDR2: SGHTA and FQGNSA. Details on this clone: Its cognate antigen is unknown.

Study results and limitations: Some patients without response likewise showed low normalized clonal expansion.

Some clones are missing from TCRdb's copy, which holds only in-frame ones; the method was immunoSEQ multiplex PCR. The sample has 85,000 to 120,000 clones, about nine tenths seen once; the top ten hold about 0.48%. Anyone with autoimmune disease history or systemic immunosuppression was excluded. V gene TRBV7-2 combines with J gene TRBJ1-2; 7 nucleotides match TRBD1. This clonotype originated in an adult with an advanced solid tumor such as melanoma, head and neck, liver or kidney cancer. The sequencing used CD4+ or CD8+ T cells sorted from blood, collected in a trial of the OX40 agonist ivuxolimab. The chain's CDR3 is CASSLEGARGYTF. As DNA, the CDR3 is TGTGCCAGCAGCTTAGAGGGGGCCCGAGGCTACACCTTC. The complete variable domain, with remaining parts taken from reference TRBV7-2 and TRBJ1-2, reads GAGVSQSPSNKVTEKGKDVELRCDPISGHTALYWYRQSLGQGLEFLIYFQGNSAPDKSGLPSDRFSAERTGGSVSTLTIQRTQQEDSAVYLCASSLEGARGYTFGSGTRLTVV.